This T cell receptor beta chain was observed in a study of T-cell memory formation after mild COVID-19. V was pared by 0 bases and J by 3 bases, with 10 bases of the junction left unmatched. The CDR3 loop spans 17 amino acids. Germline-derived CDR1 and CDR2 are KGHSH and LQKENI. TCRdb ran MiXCR on the 5' RACE reads and lists one entry per CDR3 protein. The sample lists 470,000 or so distinct CDR3 sequences, around 25% occurring once. Study-wide results and limits: There were some responding clones in pre-infection memory, which suggested that cross-reactive memory had joined.

In its sample, this clonotype was seen a few times. Antigen unknown. Material: PBMCs or a T cell subset sorted from them (not recorded which). The J gene is TRBJ2-7, the V gene TRBV18; 8 bases map to TRBD1. The sequence came from an adult woman who had mild COVID-19 (a few samples of this study predate the infection). Cell type and time point are not known. CDR3 nucleotide sequence: TGTGCCAGCTCACCACCGAGCGGACAGGGAAAAAGCTACGAGCAGTACTTC. Protein sequence: CASSPPSGQGKSYEQYF.